These 22 T cell receptor beta chains came from one sample sequenced in a study of blood T cell repertoires in COVID-19. Profiled with immunoSEQ multiplex PCR; TCRdb holds only in-frame clones, not every one. The data hold about 270,000 clones, with approximately 91% observed a single time. The sequenced sample consisted of PBMCs or T cells enriched from blood (not recorded which). These receptors were obtained from a woman in her thirties or forties with acute COVID-19.

The V and J genes are TRBV7-2 and TRBJ1-1, with 9 bases fitting TRBD1. The junction had 4 bases not matched to a gene; V was cut back by 0 bases and J by 2 bases. Per germline, CDR1 SGHTA and CDR2 FQGNSA. This CDR3 is built from 16 residues. Here the CDR3 DNA reads TGTGCCAGCAGCTTAGCCCCGGGACAGGGTAACACTGAAGCTTTCTTT. Its protein product is CASSLAPGQGNTEAFF.

J is TRBJ1-3 and V is TRBV7-9; weak D call: TRBD1 (5 bases). V lost 2 bases to trimming and J lost 8 bases, with 13 bases between them. The CDR3 totals 14 residues. Germline loops: CDR1 SEHNR, CDR2 FQNEAQ (reference sequence). DNA of the CDR3: TGTGCCAGCAGCTTAAGCGGGACGGTAGACACCATATATTTT. Translation gives CASSLSGTVDTIYF.

This clone was found once. The gene calls are TRBV6-5 and TRBJ2-3; the match to TRBD2 covers 8 bases. The trim removed 8 bases at V and 7 bases at J, leaving 11 bases unmatched. Germline V CDR1 and CDR2: MNHEY, SVGAGI. CDR3 length equals 14 residues. CDR3 loop: CASQGSGGTHTQYF. The DNA for the CDR3 is TGTGCCAGCCAGGGAAGCGGGGGCACCCATACGCAGTATTTT.

The rearrangement links TRBV5-1 to TRBJ1-1; 9 bases line up with TRBD1. Per germline, CDR1 SGHRS and CDR2 YFSETQ. V shed 4 bases, J shed 7 bases, and the junction held 8 bases outside the gene matches. The CDR3 length is 14 residues. The CDR3 loop is CASSLPTTGGEAFF. The CDR3 DNA reads as TGCGCCAGCAGCCTACCAACGACAGGGGGTGAAGCTTTCTTT.

V and J are TRBV7-9 and TRBJ2-7; D remains unclear. Germline-derived CDR1 and CDR2 are SEHNR and FQNEAQ (reference sequence). The CDR3 length is 11 residues. V lost 7 bases and J 8 bases, leaving 12 bases between the germline ends. CDR3 loop: CASTSGPKQYF. The CDR3 DNA reads as TGTGCCAGCACCTCGGGTCCGAAGCAGTACTTC.

This rearrangement joins TRBV10-3 to TRBJ1-5; D perhaps matches TRBD1 (6 bases). V lost 3 bases and J lost 6, with 24 bases in between. Germline CDR1 reads ENHRY; CDR2 reads SYGVKD. CDR3 length: 18 amino acids. CDR3 loop: CAISEGIKQGLKFQPQHF. Here the CDR3 DNA reads TGTGCCATCAGTGAAGGGATAAAACAGGGTTTAAAGTTTCAGCCCCAGCATTTT.

The rearrangement uses TRBV30 and TRBJ1-1, with D perhaps matching TRBD1 (6 bases). Trimming took off 2 bases at V and 1 base at J, with 11 bases between the two ends. The germline V gene has CDR1 GTSNPN and CDR2 SVGIG (reference sequence). The CDR3 runs to 14 residues. The CDR3 loop reads CAWSMGQPNTEAFF. In DNA form, the CDR3 reads TGTGCCTGGAGTATGGGACAACCGAACACTGAAGCTTTCTTT.

The rearrangement joins TRBV15 to TRBJ1-4; TRBD1 matches 7 bases. In germline, CDR1 is LNHNV, CDR2 YYDKDF (reference sequence). The CDR3 totals 16 residues. The J segment lost 3 bases and the V segment lost 2 bases, leaving 6 bases of the junction unmatched. The CDR3 loop reads CATSRLPGQPNEKLFF. DNA of the CDR3: TGTGCCACCAGCAGATTGCCGGGACAGCCTAATGAAAAACTGTTTTTT.

The chain couples TRBV16 to TRBJ1-4; perhaps TRBD1 as D (5 bases). CDR1 and CDR2 (germline): KGHSY, FQNENV. This CDR3 region has 13 residues. V lost 4 bases, J lost 8 bases, and 11 bases lay in between. In DNA form, the CDR3 reads TGTGCCAGCAGCCGAGGACATTTAGAAAAACTGTTTTTT. It yields the protein CASSRGHLEKLFF.

The V call is TRBV7-9, the J call TRBJ1-6, with 8 nucleotides matching TRBD1. The V gene's germline CDR1 is SEHNR and CDR2 FQNEAQ (reference sequence). Trimming at V came to 1 base and at J to 5 bases, leaving 7 bases not matched to a gene. The CDR3 is 17 residues long. CDR3 bases: TGTGCCAGCAGCTTAGTGTGGCAGGGGGCGAATAATTCACCCCTCCACTTT. Translating it yields CASSLVWQGANNSPLHF.

The chain carries TRBV12-3 or TRBV12-4 and TRBJ2-2, with D uncertain. Trimming pared 3 bases from V and 6 bases from J, leaving 2 bases between. The length of the CDR3 is 11 residues. The DNA for the CDR3 is TGTGCCAGCAGTTTCTCCGGGGAGCTGTTTTTT. This gives the protein CASSFSGELFF.

J is TRBJ2-3 and V is TRBV6-5, with TRBD1 matching 9 bases. J lost 6 bases, V lost 4 bases, and 8 bases had no gene match. CDR3 length: 15 amino acids. Germline values: CDR1 MNHEY, CDR2 SVGAGI. This chain's CDR3 is CASSLTGGNADTQYF. The CDR3 region has the DNA TGTGCCAGCAGTTTGACAGGGGGGAACGCGGATACGCAGTATTTT.

The J gene is TRBJ2-7, the V gene TRBV6-2 or TRBV6-3; tentative D call: TRBD1 (5 bases). The CDR3 has 14 amino acids. Trimming removed 6 bases from V and 2 bases from J, with 14 bases in between. From germline, CDR1 is MNHEY and CDR2 SVGEGT. The CDR3 protein is CASSPSGSPYEQYF. The CDR3 coding sequence is TGTGCCAGCAGCCCTTCAGGGTCACCCTACGAGCAGTACTTC.

The chain has TRBV4-1 and TRBJ2-1; 8 nucleotides match TRBD2. Germline V gives CDR1 MGHRA, CDR2 YSYEKL. The CDR3 consists of 15 residues. The V gene end was trimmed by 1 base and the J gene end by 7 bases; junction bases not matched to a gene: 6. CDR3 sequence reads: CASSQAAGGVNEQFF. The CDR3 DNA is TGCGCCAGCAGCCAAGCCGCGGGAGGTGTGAATGAGCAGTTCTTC.

The chain combines TRBV2 with TRBJ2-1; unclear D gene. Germline CDR1 and CDR2: SNHLY and FYNNEI. The V end was cut by 5 bases, the J end by 3 bases, with 2 bases between. The CDR3 runs 11 residues. CDR3 region: CASSYYNEQFF. CDR3 in DNA: TGTGCCAGCAGTTACTACAATGAGCAGTTCTTC.

This chain connects TRBV19 to TRBJ1-6; TRBD1 matches 7 bases. This CDR3 contains 15 residues. V shed 6 bases, J shed 7 bases, and the junction held 9 bases outside the gene matches. From germline, CDR1 is LNHDA and CDR2 SQIVND (reference sequence). The CDR3 region has the DNA TGTGCCAGTAGCTTCCGGGACAGAACCAATTCACCCCTCCACTTT. Translation gives CASSFRDRTNSPLHF.

The chain combines TRBV27 with TRBJ1-6; D perhaps matches TRBD1 (5 bases). CDR3 length: 15 residues. Deletions cut 8 bases from V and 5 bases from J, with 16 bases between. CDR1 and CDR2 (germline): MNHEY, SMNVEV (reference sequence). The CDR3 sequence is CASLPLGLDNSPLHF. CDR3 bases: TGTGCCAGCCTACCCTTGGGACTCGATAATTCACCCCTCCACTTT.

V is TRBV28 and J is TRBJ2-5, with D possibly being TRBD1 (6 bases). Germline V CDR1 and CDR2: MDHEN, SYDVKM. The CDR3 is 11 residues long. V lost 6 bases, J lost 4 bases, and 6 bases lay in between. Written as DNA, the CDR3 is TGTGCCAGCAGGACAGGAGAGACCCAGTACTTC. This gives the protein CASRTGETQYF. The variable domain in full, completed from reference TRBV28 and TRBJ2-5, reads DVKVTQSSRYLVKRTGEKVFLECVQDMDHENMFWYRQDPGLGLRLIYFSYDVKMKEKGDIPEGYSVSREKKERFSLILESASTNQTSMYLCASRTGETQYFGPGTRLLVL.

This chain links TRBV5-4 with TRBJ1-5; the match to TRBD1 covers 9 bases. Germline V lookup: CDR1 SGHNT, CDR2 YYREEE (reference sequence). CDR3 size: 18 residues. The V segment lost 1 base and the J segment 5 bases; nucleotides outside the gene matches: 13. DNA of the CDR3: TGTGCCAGCAGCTTGTTGGACAGGGGATCTCCAAAGGATCAGCCCCAGCATTTT. This codes for CASSLLDRGSPKDQPQHF.

The chain is built from TRBV4-1 and TRBJ2-1; 9 bases map to TRBD2. J gave up 0 bases and V 4 bases, and 10 bases lay outside the gene matches. This CDR3 is 18 amino acids long. Germline V lookup: CDR1 MGHRA, CDR2 YSYEKL. CDR3 residues: CASSPSLAGIGSYNEQFF. CDR3 in DNA: TGCGCCAGCAGCCCCTCCCTAGCGGGGATTGGCTCCTACAATGAGCAGTTCTTC.

In this sample, this clone turned up once. The chain uses TRBV7-2 and TRBJ2-5, with TRBD2 matching over 13 bases. The CDR3 is made up of 17 amino acids. Unmatched junction bases numbered 9, after V lost 4 bases and J lost 4 bases. Germline V gives CDR1 SGHTA, CDR2 FQGNSA. CDR3 in DNA: TGTGCCAGCAGCTGGGGGACTAGCGGGATCTTATTAGAGACCCAGTACTTC. It yields the protein CASSWGTSGILLETQYF.

The J gene is TRBJ2-2, the V gene TRBV5-5; D gene ambiguous. The CDR3 has 15 amino acids. The germline V and J ends were trimmed by 0 bases and 1 base, with 7 bases remaining between them. From germline, CDR1 is SGHKS and CDR2 YYEKEE (reference sequence). CDR3 DNA: TGTGCCAGCAGCTTGGAGTCCGGGAACACCGGGGAGCTGTTTTTT. Encoded protein: CASSLESGNTGELFF.